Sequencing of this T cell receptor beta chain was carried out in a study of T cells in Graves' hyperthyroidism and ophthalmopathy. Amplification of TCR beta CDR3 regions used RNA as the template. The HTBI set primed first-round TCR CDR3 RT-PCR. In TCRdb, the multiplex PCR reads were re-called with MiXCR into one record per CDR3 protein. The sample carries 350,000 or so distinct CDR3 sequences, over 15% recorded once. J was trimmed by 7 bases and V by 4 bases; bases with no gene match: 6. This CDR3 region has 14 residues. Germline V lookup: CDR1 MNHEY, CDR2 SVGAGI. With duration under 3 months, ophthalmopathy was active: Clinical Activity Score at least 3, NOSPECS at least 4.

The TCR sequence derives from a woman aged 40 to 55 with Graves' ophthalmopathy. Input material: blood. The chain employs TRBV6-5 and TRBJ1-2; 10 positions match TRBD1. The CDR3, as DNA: TGTGCCAGCAGTTTGACAGGGGGCGCCGGTGGCTACACCTTC. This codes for CASSLTGGAGGYTF.